Sequencing of this T cell receptor beta chain was carried out in a study of beta chain features in type 1 diabetes. Study-level background: Approximately 100 million sorted cells were examined across all samples. Study-level findings and limits: In type 1 diabetes patients, VDJ junctions had fewer insertions; deletions at these junctions were more frequent. Within each of all four CD4+ subsets, Type 1 diabetes patients had TCRB CDR3s that were moderately but significantly shorter. The cDNA sequencing approach could over-represent high-TCR-expressing cells.

This clone was found a few times. Its antigen is not identified. With 5 bases removed from V and 1 base from J, the gap between germline ends came to 8 bases. CDR3 size: 12 residues. CDR1 GTSNPN and CDR2 SVGIG come from the germline V gene (reference sequence). Reverse transcribing all isolated RNA meant expressed TCRB transcripts were sequenced. Only in-frame clones appear in the TCRdb table, and some are missing; sequencing was by immunoSEQ multiplex PCR. This table holds about 170,000 clones, 7.5% to 8.5% found once. A CD45RO/CCR7/CD25/CD127/CD95/CD27 panel sorted naive, central memory, regulatory and stem cell-like memory CD4+ cells.

V and J are TRBV30 and TRBJ2-5; D is unclear. The sequence came from a man younger than 35 with type 1 diabetes. The sequenced sample consisted of central memory CD4+ T cells from blood. CDR3 nucleotide sequence: TGTGCCTGGTCCACCGGCCAAGAGACCCAGTACTTC. Translation: CAWSTGQETQYF.